The 16 T cell receptor beta chains below were found in one sample sequenced in a study of blood T cell repertoires in COVID-19. Profiled with immunoSEQ multiplex PCR; TCRdb holds only in-frame clones, not every one. Of roughly 200,000 clones listed, roughly 81% are singletons. The sequencing input was peripheral blood. These receptor sequences come from a woman older than 75 with acute or convalescent COVID-19.

The chain joins TRBV19 to TRBJ2-3; D is undetermined. Germline-derived CDR1 and CDR2 are LNHDA and SQIVND (reference sequence). There are 13 residues in the CDR3. The V and J ends lost 5 bases and 6 bases respectively, with 12 bases between them. The chain's CDR3 is CASSPPESDTQYF. In DNA, the CDR3 is TGTGCCAGTAGTCCCCCTGAGTCCGATACGCAGTATTTT. Filled out from reference TRBV19 and TRBJ2-3, the complete variable domain reads DGGITQSPKYLFRKEGQNVTLSCEQNLNHDAMYWYRQDPGQGLRLIYYSQIVNDFQKGDIAEGYSVSREKKESFPLTVTSAQKNPTAFYLCASSPPESDTQYFGPGTRLTVL.

This rearrangement joins TRBV27 to TRBJ1-4; D not certain. The CDR3 runs to 16 residues. Trimming shortened V by 6 bases and J by 7 bases, and 21 bases separated the two germline ends. Germline CDR1 reads MNHEY; CDR2 reads SMNVEV (reference sequence). The CDR3 sequence is CASSSLGPLGSEKLFF. The CDR3 DNA is TGTGCCAGCAGCTCACTAGGGCCCCTTGGGAGTGAAAAACTGTTTTTT.

This clone was counted only a few times. The chain couples TRBV29-1 to TRBJ1-1, with 8 positions matching TRBD1. The CDR3 length is 13 residues. V shed 7 bases, J shed 5 bases, and the junction held 9 bases outside the gene matches. Germline CDR1 is SQVTM and CDR2 is ANQGSEA. CDR3 coding DNA: TGCAGCGCCCGGAGGCAGGGGGCAACTGAAGCTTTCTTT. It translates to CSARRQGATEAFF. Full variable domain (missing parts from reference TRBV29-1 and TRBJ1-1): SAVISQKPSRDICQRGTSLTIQCQVDSQVTMMFWYRQQPGQSLTLIATANQGSEATYESGFVIDKFPISRPNLTFSTLTVSNMSPEDSSIYLCSARRQGATEAFFGQGTRLTVV.

There are many counts of this clone. V usage is TRBV18 and J usage is TRBJ2-7, with 7 bases aligning to TRBD2. Losses at the gene ends were 5 bases for V and 6 bases for J; bases not matched to a gene: 10. The CDR3 has 14 residues. Germline V lookup: CDR1 KGHSH, CDR2 LQKENI. The CDR3 spells CASSVGLVSGEQYF. Here the CDR3 DNA reads TGTGCCAGCTCAGTCGGACTAGTATCCGGCGAGCAGTACTTC.

The V gene is TRBV7-6, the J gene TRBJ2-7; 7 nucleotides line up with TRBD1. Looked up from germline, CDR1 is SGHVS and CDR2 is FNYEAQ. Losses at the gene ends were 1 base for V and 2 bases for J; bases not matched to a gene: 2. The CDR3 length is 14 residues. Here the CDR3 reads CASSLGRGTYEQYF. CDR3 nucleotide sequence: TGTGCCAGCAGCTTAGGCAGGGGGACCTACGAGCAGTACTTC.

The V and J genes are TRBV30 and TRBJ2-3; weak D call: TRBD1 (6 bases). The CDR3 is 15 amino acids. CDR1 is GTSNPN and CDR2 is SVGIG in the germline V gene (reference sequence). V was pared by 3 bases and J by 0 bases, with 13 bases between. CDR3 loop: CAWRAPGASTDTQYF. In nucleotides, the CDR3 is TGTGCCTGGAGGGCGCCAGGGGCTAGCACAGATACGCAGTATTTT.

CDR3: CATAPGLASEETQYF. CDR3 bases: TGTGCCACTGCCCCGGGACTAGCGTCAGAGGAGACCCAGTACTTC. J is TRBJ2-5 and V is TRBV24-1; 10 nucleotides match TRBD2. The V segment lost 10 bases and the J segment 5 bases; nucleotides outside the gene matches: 12. The CDR3 is 15 residues long. Looked up from germline, CDR1 is KGHDR and CDR2 is SFDVKD.

V is TRBV28 and J is TRBJ2-3, with D maybe TRBD2 (6 bases). The germline gives CDR1 MDHEN, CDR2 SYDVKM. The CDR3 spans 15 residues. V shed 7 bases and J shed 4 bases, with 18 bases lying between them. This CDR3 reads CASTTGTLRADTQYF. The DNA for the CDR3 is TGTGCCAGCACCACCGGGACTCTTCGGGCAGATACGCAGTATTTT. Based on the CDR3 plus reference TRBV28 and TRBJ2-3, the full variable domain is DVKVTQSSRYLVKRTGEKVFLECVQDMDHENMFWYRQDPGLGLRLIYFSYDVKMKEKGDIPEGYSVSREKKERFSLILESASTNQTSMYLCASTTGTLRADTQYFGPGTRLTVL.

V is TRBV19 and J is TRBJ1-6; TRBD1 is a possible D gene (5 bases). Trimming left V 6 bases short and J 2 bases short, with 11 bases between. This CDR3 region has 15 residues. Germline V CDR1 and CDR2: LNHDA, SQIVND (reference sequence). The CDR3 DNA is TGTGCCAGTAGAAGCGGGGGGACCTATAATTCACCCCTCCACTTT. Translated, it gives CASRSGGTYNSPLHF.

The CDR3 protein is CASSLVQAWTGELFF. CDR3 sequence (DNA): TGTGCCAGCAGCTTGGTACAGGCCTGGACCGGGGAGCTGTTTTTT. The rearrangement joins TRBV5-8 to TRBJ2-2; tentative D call: TRBD1 (5 bases). The V end lost 0 bases, the J end lost 5 bases, and 11 bases lay between the germline ends. CDR1 SGHTS and CDR2 YDEGEE come from the germline V gene. This CDR3 has 15 residues.

The rearrangement links TRBV24-1 to TRBJ2-7; D is undetermined. Trimming removed 1 base at V and 0 bases at J, with 18 bases between. Per the germline V gene, CDR1 is KGHDR and CDR2 is SFDVKD. This CDR3 spans 18 amino acids. CDR3 coding DNA: TGTGCCACCAGTGATTTCCACCCACCCGAAATACTCTCCTACGAGCAGTACTTC. Its translation: CATSDFHPPEILSYEQYF.

There are a few counts of this clone. The chain links TRBV5-6 to TRBJ2-2, with 8 positions matching TRBD1. The ends lost 6 bases at V and 5 bases at J; junction bases unmatched: 15. The CDR3 covers 17 residues. Germline assignment: CDR1 SGHDT and CDR2 YYEEEE. The CDR3 protein is CASTISGQGARTGELFF. DNA of the CDR3: TGTGCCAGCACCATTAGCGGACAGGGCGCTAGGACCGGGGAGCTGTTTTTT.

The V and J genes are TRBV24-1 and TRBJ1-5; 10 bases align to TRBD1. Germline V CDR1 and CDR2: KGHDR, SFDVKD. This CDR3 spans 15 amino acids. The V gene end was trimmed by 2 bases and the J gene end by 6 bases; junction bases not matched to a gene: 3. The CDR3 DNA is TGTGCCACCAGTGATTCGCGACAGGGGGCTCAGCCCCAGCATTTT. Protein product: CATSDSRQGAQPQHF.

This clone was picked up one time. The CDR3 region has the DNA TGTGCCAGCAGCGTAGAACTAGCGGGGCCTATCGGGCAGTTCTTC. Protein sequence: CASSVELAGPIGQFF. The chain is built from TRBV9 and TRBJ2-1; 10 bases map to TRBD2. Germline V gives CDR1 SGDLS, CDR2 YYNGEE. The CDR3 length is 15 residues. V was pared by 0 bases and J by 12 bases, with 9 bases of the junction left unmatched.

The chain is built from TRBV5-6 and TRBJ1-5; D possibly corresponds to TRBD1 (6 bases). Germline lookup yields CDR1 SGHDT and CDR2 YYEEEE. The CDR3 sequence is 15 residues long. With 4 bases removed from V and 4 bases from J, the gap between germline ends came to 15 bases. CDR3 protein: CASSRQAGGNQPQHF. The CDR3 nucleotides read TGTGCCAGCAGCAGACAGGCCGGAGGAAATCAGCCCCAGCATTTT.

The chain combines TRBV6-6 with TRBJ2-3; 7 bases agree with TRBD2. This CDR3 contains 16 residues. V lost 2 bases, J lost 2 bases, and 7 bases stayed unmatched. Germline CDR1 reads MNHNY; CDR2 reads SVGAGI (reference sequence). CDR3 bases: TGTGCCAGCAGTTACCACGGACTAGTTGACACAGATACGCAGTATTTT. It yields the protein CASSYHGLVDTDTQYF.